There are a few counts of the clone carrying this T cell receptor (beta chain). What it binds is not known. Germline V CDR1 and CDR2: SGHTA, FQGNSA. Trimming removed 0 bases at V and 0 bases at J, with 9 bases between. This CDR3 is 17 amino acids long. The data originate from a study of beta chain features in type 1 diabetes. Notes on the study in general: With patients and controls alike, PCR might favor shorter templates to an equal degree. Sampled from patients, naive, central memory and Treg TCRB repertoires appeared more similar than those sampled from healthy donors. Moderately but significantly shorter TCRB CDR3s were found in Type 1 diabetes patients in all four CD4+ subsets.

Every bit of the isolated RNA underwent reverse transcription, so sequencing read expressed TCRB transcripts. Some clones are missing from TCRdb's copy, which holds only in-frame ones; the method was immunoSEQ multiplex PCR. The sample contains about 660,000 clones, over 11% of which appear only once. The origin of this receptor is a man between 18 and 29 years old with type 1 diabetes. Specimen: naive CD4+ T cells from blood. The V and J genes are TRBV7-2 and TRBJ2-6; a possible D gene is TRBD1 (5 bases). CDR3 sequence (DNA): TGTGCCAGCAGCTTAGCTAACAGGATCTCTGGGGCCAACGTCCTGACTTTC. Its protein product is CASSLANRISGANVLTF.